The present T cell receptor beta chain was sequenced within a study of blood T cells in healthy people across ages. Trimming removed 1 base from V and 0 bases from J, with 16 bases in between. The CDR3 sequence is 19 residues long. In germline, CDR1 is SEHNR, CDR2 FQNEAQ (reference sequence). Alongside a J-beta primer mix, a sample-barcoded 5' primer served in a second PCR lasting about 7 to 12 cycles. TCRdb used MiXCR to reprocess the 5' RACE reads, holding one entry per CDR3 protein. Of some 1.6 million distinct CDR3 sequences listed, 30% to 35% were seen once; the top ten hold approximately 10%. Whole-study findings and limits: The donors' CMV status was not determined, possibly confounding changes in expanded clonotypes.

A note on this clonotype: Its antigen is currently unknown.

The chain recombines TRBV7-9 with TRBJ2-6, with D unresolved. This clonotype was sampled from a woman in her 30s in good health. The sequenced sample was blood. The CDR3 sequence is CASSLGGTAPISGANVLTF. Here the CDR3 DNA reads TGTGCCAGCAGCTTAGGAGGAACAGCGCCAATCTCTGGGGCCAACGTCCTGACTTTC.